Reported below is one T cell receptor beta chain. This receptor's antigen is unknown. The input lacks base qualities; no much larger clone sits a single base away. The library relied on multiplex PCR. The sequencing machine was an Illumina HiSeq 4000. CDR3 regions were amplified by Arm-PCR with iRepertoire HTBI primers to construct TCR beta libraries. Before sequencing, the PCR products underwent gel purification. As for the authors' bioinformatics: Gene usage analysis of CDR3 amino acid clonotypes relied on the approximately 68 TRBV and 15 or so TRBJ segments identified across samples. COPE and FqMerger were used to merge filtered high-quality paired reads into contigs. Contigs were aligned with BLAST to IMGT TRBV, TRBD and TRBJ reference genes, and CDR3 was defined per IMGT. Highly expanded clones were defined as clonotypes with a frequency above 0.1%. Shannon entropy was used to measure repertoire diversity, and the Gini coefficient was used to measure V-J evenness. A clonotype found in more than one individual was treated as public. TCRdb passed the public sequencing reads through fastp at Q25 and MiXCR, retaining productive beta sequences. Every CDR3 protein is listed once, alongside the most common genes and DNA of its rows. The V and J calls and clone size are TCRdb's, not the authors'. The sample table holds approximately 540,000 distinct CDR3 sequences, of which more than 10% were seen once. The ten largest clones add up to around 9.3% of the sample.

The time point label here, explained by the study, means: newly diagnosed GD, antithyroid drugs for less than 3 months. RNA was extracted from PBMCs in TRIzol for both TCR sequencing and RNA sequencing. The diagnosis of Graves' disease followed American Thyroid Association guidelines. Patients for the study were recruited at an endocrinology department in Xi'an, China. From each patient, 7.5 to 9.5 milliliters of peripheral blood was collected into an EDTA anticoagulant tube. Ficoll Paque Plus density gradient separation was used to isolate PBMCs, and no further T cell sorting was performed. An Agilent 2100 Bioanalyzer and agarose gel were used to check RNA quality, and a NanoDrop 2000 was used to measure RNA concentration. The data were taken from a study of regulatory T cells in long-lasting Graves disease (dated by TCRdb to the early 2020s). The study in broad terms: Newly diagnosed Graves' disease patients had taken antithyroid drugs for less than 3 months. Persistent Graves' disease patients were compared with newly diagnosed Graves' disease patients by peripheral blood TCR sequencing and RNA sequencing. The study was conducted in China and was registered as a clinical trial. TCR sequencing covered roughly 13 persistent and around 20 newly diagnosed Graves' disease patients, some 33 samples in total. The study at large found these results: More public clonotypes were shared among persistent patients (around 3,000) than among newly diagnosed patients (roughly 1,000). Only the TCR beta chain was sequenced and analyzed. As a limitation, the authors acknowledged that the small sample size may reduce accuracy. Because the primary lesion, thyroid tissue, could not be accessed, the study looked at peripheral blood alone. Compared with newly diagnosed patients, patients with persistent Graves' disease had lower TCR Shannon entropy and fewer highly expanded clones, which suggests clonal expansion.

These records were also assigned to another study, of T cells in Graves' hyperthyroidism and ophthalmopathy. As that second study puts it: Stable Graves' hyperthyroidism was defined as the absence of progression to ophthalmopathy over 18 months of follow-up. Hyperthyroidism patients were newly diagnosed, had a disease duration of under 2 months, and were aged 18 to 65 years. Exclusion was applied to patients with uncontrolled infections, other autoimmune diseases, pregnancy or lactation. Clinical symptoms, serum thyroxine and TRAb, thyroid ultrasound, and orbital computed tomography formed the basis for the diagnoses. A first-round RT-PCR of the TCR CDR3 used the HTBI primer set with the Qiagen OneStep RT-PCR kit. Most expanded thyroid clonotypes (frequency above 0.001) were also detected in blood, a finding suggesting that blood repertoires may reflect thyroid immune responses. A 13 V-J signature model separated ophthalmopathy from stable hyperthyroidism, with about 90% sensitivity and 81.08% specificity in cross-validation and 80%/75% in testing. In validation, the model predicted progression to ophthalmopathy with 55% to 71% sensitivity and roughly 75% specificity, a median of 6.5 months before onset. A discovery cohort of about a hundred patients, roughly 40 with Graves' ophthalmopathy and approximately 60 with stable Graves' hyperthyroidism, was used to find distinguishing TCR V-J signatures. An independent validation cohort of some 18 hyperthyroidism patients and some 15 patients who later progressed to ophthalmopathy tested prospective prediction of ophthalmopathy. The 100 or so discovery patients were randomly split 7:3 into training and test sets. Thyroid tissue and blood T-cell repertoires from about 6 Graves' hyperthyroidism patients were also compared in the study. Following sampling, methimazole starting at 30 mg daily was given to hyperthyroidism patients, and high-dose intravenous methylprednisolone was given to ophthalmopathy patients. The libraries were constructed in a second round of multiplex PCR and then size-selected and purified. Sequencing of the libraries was done on an Illumina HiSeq2000 using paired-end 100 bp reads. SOAPnuke was used to process the raw data, throwing out any read that contained adapters or uncalled bases, had a mean Phred below 15, or lacked an exact constant-primer or identifier match. High-quality paired reads were merged with COPE v1.2.5, and unique nucleotide sequences were defined as clonotypes. Clonotypes were aligned to IMGT TRBV, TRBD and TRBJ reference segments using MiTCR v1.1. The analysis included only V-J combinations with a frequency above 0.0001, which together covered about 99% of the repertoires. A TCS score was defined as the ratio of F50 (clonal expansion) to E x V (chaos), with BLOSUM62-based TCRdist applied between CDR3 peptides within each V-J. Welch's t-statistics and random forest reduced several hundred V-J features to 10 to 15, which were used in a naive Bayes classifier (R e1071). No statistical method was used to set the sample size in advance, and investigators knew the group allocation. TCR Vbeta CDR3 sequencing of fewer than 150 peripheral blood samples (43 ophthalmopathy, about 80 hyperthyroidism and some 17 progressor patients) is reported in the paper.

Sequencing used peripheral blood mononuclear cells (PBMCs), obtained at new diagnosis, from a patient treated with antithyroid drugs. The clonotype comes from a woman aged 25 to 39 with Graves disease. Donor details come from another sample of the same person, matched by shared clones.

The CDR3 region reads CASSLGGWTSGRGLENEQFF. The bases are TGTGCCAGCAGCTTAGGGGGGTGGACTAGCGGGAGAGGTCTGGAAAATGAGCAGTTCTTC. The V gene is TRBV7-2 and the J gene is TRBJ2-1; 13 of the junction bases match TRBD2. Trimming takes 1 base off V and 7 bases off J; junction bases not matched to a gene: 16. According to the germline V gene, CDR1 reads SGHTA and CDR2 reads FQGNSA. The CDR3 numbers 20 residues from cysteine through phenylalanine. Of the read, only the CDR3 DNA is kept; its 60 bases are in frame from base 1.